Sequencing of this T cell receptor beta chain was carried out in a study of T cell responses to AZD1222 COVID-19 vaccine. Clones were sequenced by immunoSEQ multiplex PCR, and TCRdb holds only the in-frame ones, with some missing. The table includes 180,000 or so clones, around 95% detected once. This CDR3 comprises 13 residues. The germline gives CDR1 KGHSH, CDR2 LQKENI. V was shortened by 2 bases and J by 7 bases, with 8 bases between the two germline ends. The chain couples TRBV18 to TRBJ2-2; D is unclear. The receptor's source is an adult in good health. Sample: peripheral blood, taken on day 0 of AZD1222 vaccination. This CDR3 is CASSPVVIGELFF. The CDR3 bases are TGTGCCAGCTCACCAGTGGTGATCGGGGAGCTGTTTTTT.